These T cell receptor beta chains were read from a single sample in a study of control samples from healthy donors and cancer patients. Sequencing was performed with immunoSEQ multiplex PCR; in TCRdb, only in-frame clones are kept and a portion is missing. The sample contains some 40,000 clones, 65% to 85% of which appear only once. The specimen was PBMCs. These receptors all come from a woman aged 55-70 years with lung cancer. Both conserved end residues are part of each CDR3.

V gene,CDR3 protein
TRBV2,CASSETRNTGELFF
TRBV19,CASSIGGNEAFF
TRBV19,CASSIDRVKNFYGYTF
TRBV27,CATRWGNEQFF
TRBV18,CASSPQGLQVQAFF
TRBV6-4,CASSDSNRNTEAFF
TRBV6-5,CASSYLDSGELFF
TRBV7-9,CASSVDRGAFF
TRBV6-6,CASSYAGGAYQPQHF
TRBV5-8,CASSSDFEETQYF
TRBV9,CASSVEAYWESGNTIYF
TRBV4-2,CASSPGQGAQWTEAFF
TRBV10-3,CATGPGLNTEAFF
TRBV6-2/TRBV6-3,CASSPRQGGTTDTQYF
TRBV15,CATSMGLAGDNEQFF
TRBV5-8,CASSLRAGMNTEAFF
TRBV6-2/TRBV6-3,CASSYLARDEAFF
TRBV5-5,CASSSDSGVAYEQYF
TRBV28,CASSGGGTASTDTQYF